The 14 T cell receptor beta chains given below trace back to one sample, sequenced in a study of spatial heterogeneity in lung cancer. TCRdb reprocessed the 5' RACE reads via MiXCR and lists one record per CDR3 protein. Among some 28,000 distinct CDR3 sequences, about 8.8% were seen once, and the ten largest hold under 40%. This sample's time point: sample taken at primary tumor resection. Whole RNA obtained from tumor, nontumor lung or frozen PBMC underwent sequencing without sorting. Material: PBMCs, obtained at surgery. The receptors were sampled from a female donor with early-stage non-small cell lung cancer.

This clonotype has more than one count but fewer than ten. The chain links TRBV12-3 or TRBV12-4 to TRBJ2-1; 9 nucleotides align to TRBD2. This CDR3 spans 17 amino acids. V gave up 5 bases and J gave up 7 bases; unmatched junction bases: 15. The CDR3 bases are TGTGCCAGCAGTCCCGGGACTAGCCACGGAGTGGAAAATGAGCAGTTCTTC. It codes for CASSPGTSHGVENEQFF.

This clonotype turned up a few times. V gene TRBV7-9 combines with J gene TRBJ2-4; D is possibly TRBD1 or TRBD2 (5 bases each). In germline, CDR1 is SEHNR, CDR2 FQNEAQ (reference sequence). The CDR3 contains 14 residues. Trimming cost V 4 bases and J 6 bases, with 13 bases left between them. CDR3 bases: TGTGCCAGCAGCTCCCGAGGTGGGGGAAACATTCAGTACTTC. Translation: CASSSRGGGNIQYF.

This clonotype has at least ten counts. The chain recombines TRBV4-1 with TRBJ2-1; D is ambiguous. The germline V gene encodes CDR1 MGHRA and CDR2 YSYEKL. The CDR3 extends over 14 amino acids. Trimming pared 4 bases from V and 5 bases from J, leaving 12 bases between. The CDR3 sequence is CASSRFVINNEQFF. CDR3 DNA: TGCGCCAGCAGCCGTTTTGTGATCAACAATGAGCAGTTCTTC.

This clonotype showed up many times. CDR3 protein: CASSSSSVNQPQHF. Written as DNA, the CDR3 is TGTGCCAGCAGCTCTAGCAGCGTCAATCAGCCCCAGCATTTT. The chain links TRBV28 to TRBJ1-5, with D hard to call. Germline CDR1 MDHEN, CDR2 SYDVKM. V lost 6 bases, J lost 3 bases, and 12 bases lay in between. There are 14 residues in the CDR3.

The table lists this clonotype with many counts. The chain carries TRBV7-6 and TRBJ2-5; 10 bases match TRBD1. V lost 1 base to trimming and J lost 6 bases; unmatched junction nucleotides: 2. The CDR3 loop spans 14 amino acids. In germline, CDR1 is SGHVS, CDR2 FNYEAQ. CDR3 bases: TGTGCCAGCAGCTTAGAGGGACAGGGGCAGACCCAGTACTTC. This sequence encodes CASSLEGQGQTQYF.

In its sample, this clonotype was seen a few times. The chain recombines TRBV5-6 with TRBJ1-4; D uncertain. The germline V and J ends were trimmed by 0 bases and 0 bases, with 3 bases remaining between them. This CDR3 is built from 14 residues. Germline CDR1 reads SGHDT; CDR2 reads YYEEEE. CDR3 region: CASSLVATNEKLFF. The CDR3 bases are TGTGCCAGCAGCTTGGTAGCAACTAATGAAAAACTGTTTTTT.

This clonotype was counted ten times or more. The V and J genes are TRBV12-3 or TRBV12-4 and TRBJ2-2; either TRBD1 or TRBD2 may supply D (6 bases each). Between the trimmed V and J ends, which lost 6 bases and 5 bases, there was a span of 13 bases. This CDR3 spans 14 amino acids. The CDR3: CASSPQGGTGELFF. CDR3 sequence (DNA): TGTGCCAGCAGCCCACAGGGAGGTACCGGGGAGCTGTTTTTT.

About this clonotype itself: A read error is possible here, since a much larger clone lies one base away. This chain joins TRBV5-1 and TRBJ1-1; weak D call: TRBD1 (6 bases). Germline CDR1 and CDR2: SGHRS and YFSETQ. This CDR3 region has 14 residues. V was trimmed by 3 bases and J by 0 bases, leaving 9 bases between them. The CDR3 is CASSSTGMNTEAFF. CDR3 nucleotides: TGCGCCAGCAGCTCGACAGGCATGAACACTGAAGCTTTCTTT.

This clonotype was seen ten or more times. This chain joins TRBV6-1 and TRBJ2-1; 7 nucleotides match TRBD1. This CDR3 is 16 amino acids long. The trim removed 5 bases at V and 2 bases at J, leaving 9 bases unmatched. Germline V gene data show CDR1 as MNHNS and CDR2 as SASEGT. CDR3 sequence (DNA): TGTGCCAGCAGTTTCAACAGGGGTAATGCCTACAATGAGCAGTTCTTC. It is translated as CASSFNRGNAYNEQFF.

This clonotype was found once. This may be a read error, as it is one base from a much larger clone. The rearrangement links TRBV18 to TRBJ2-3; D is undetermined. CDR3 length: 13 residues. The germline V gene encodes CDR1 KGHSH and CDR2 LQKENI. Written as DNA, the CDR3 is TGTGTCAGCTCACCACCGAGAAGCGAGACGCAGTATTTT. This codes for CVSSPPRSETQYF.

This clonotype has a count of ten or more. V usage is TRBV27 and J usage is TRBJ1-1, with D maybe TRBD1 (5 bases). CDR1 is MNHEY and CDR2 is SMNVEV in the germline V gene (reference sequence). Trimming took 0 bases from V and 10 from J, leaving 9 bases between them. The CDR3 consists of 12 residues. CDR3 coding DNA: TGTGCCAGCAGTTTATCTGGGGGAAGAGCTTTCTTT. Translating it yields CASSLSGGRAFF.

This clonotype was seen many times. The chain carries TRBV5-1 and TRBJ2-5, with 10 bases aligning to TRBD2. The CDR3 covers 14 residues. CDR1 is SGHRS and CDR2 is YFSETQ in the germline V gene. The V and J ends lost 6 bases and 2 bases, in that order; junction bases with no gene match: 4. The CDR3: CASTTAGGQETQYF. The CDR3 coding sequence is TGCGCCAGCACCACAGCGGGAGGGCAAGAGACCCAGTACTTC.

This chain connects TRBV7-9 to TRBJ2-7; weak D call: TRBD2 (5 bases). Germline V gene sequence: CDR1 SEHNR, CDR2 FQNEAQ (reference sequence). V shed 2 bases and J shed 7 bases, with 15 bases lying between them. CDR3 size: 14 residues. CDR3 sequence: CASSLWASPQEQYF. CDR3 coding DNA: TGTGCCAGCAGCTTATGGGCTAGCCCTCAGGAGCAGTACTTC.

In nucleotides, the CDR3 is TGTGCCAGCAGCTTAGCACAGGGCAACACTGAAGCTTTCTTT. It translates to CASSLAQGNTEAFF. The chain couples TRBV7-9 to TRBJ1-1, with D perhaps matching TRBD1 (6 bases). Germline CDR1 is SEHNR and CDR2 is FQNEAQ (reference sequence). This CDR3 contains 14 residues. With 0 bases removed from V and 2 bases from J, the gap between germline ends came to 7 bases.